Listed below are T cell receptor beta chains from one sample, sequenced in a study of T-cell reconstitution after alpha-beta-depleted transplantation in children. TCRdb reanalysed the PCR reads using MiXCR and keeps one entry per CDR3 protein. The profile shows about 640,000 distinct CDR3 sequences, approximately 12% of them singletons. This specimen consisted of PBMCs, mostly from graft donor cells, obtained 360 days after TCRalphabeta/CD19-depleted stem cell transplant. The receptors were sampled from a male patient younger than 18 who had a stem cell transplant for acute myeloid leukemia, so the T cells may come from the graft donor. Each CDR3 is given with its conserved first and last residue. The D gene is left open where the match is weak. Clone size appears in some rows only: once, few, many, or a class for an expanded clone.

D	V	size	J	CDR3	DNA
TRBD2	TRBV7-2	few	TRBJ2-7	CASSLSLAVYEQYF	TGTGCCAGCAGCTTAAGTCTAGCGGTCTACGAGCAGTACTTC
.	TRBV2	many	TRBJ2-7	CASSEASGLSYEQYF	TGTGCCAGCAGTGAAGCGTCGGGGCTCTCCTACGAGCAGTACTTC
TRBD2	TRBV12-3/TRBV12-4	.	TRBJ2-1	CASSPLAGAYEQFF	TGTGCCAGTAGTCCACTAGCGGGCGCCTATGAGCAGTTCTTC
.	TRBV20-1	.	TRBJ2-3	CSAKGVGGGRTDTQYF	TGCAGTGCTAAAGGGGTCGGAGGAGGACGCACAGATACGCAGTATTTT
TRBD2	TRBV10-3	.	TRBJ2-1	CATMGGGLVGLYNEQFF	TGTGCCACCATGGGCGGGGGACTAGTTGGTCTCTACAATGAGCAGTTCTTC
.	TRBV9	many	TRBJ2-3	CASSVVGDRTDTQYF	TGTGCCAGCAGCGTAGTGGGGGATCGGACAGATACGCAGTATTTT
TRBD1	TRBV7-9	.	TRBJ2-2	CASSWMGQKNTGELFF	TGTGCCAGCAGCTGGATGGGACAGAAGAACACCGGGGAGCTGTTTTTT
TRBD2	TRBV4-3	.	TRBJ2-2	CASRPSLAGPERNTGELFF	TGCGCCAGCAGACCATCCCTAGCGGGGCCTGAGCGGAACACCGGGGAGCTGTTTTTT
TRBD1	TRBV7-9	.	TRBJ2-2	CASSLQGAPDTGELFF	TGTGCCAGCAGCCTACAGGGGGCCCCTGACACCGGGGAGCTGTTTTTT
.	TRBV9	.	TRBJ2-3	CASSVGEMRSTQYF	TGTGCCAGCAGCGTAGGGGAGATGAGGAGTACGCAGTATTTT
TRBD1	TRBV29-1	few	TRBJ1-1	CSVYRGGARTEAFF	TGCAGCGTTTACAGGGGGGGGGCGAGGACTGAAGCTTTCTTT
TRBD1	TRBV28	many	TRBJ2-5	CASRRQGGQETQYF	TGTGCCAGCAGGAGACAGGGGGGACAAGAGACCCAGTACTTC
.	TRBV4-2	.	TRBJ2-7	CASSPSPMDQIAQYF	TGTGCCAGCAGCCCCTCGCCGATGGATCAGATAGCGCAGTACTTC
TRBD2	TRBV9	.	TRBJ2-7	CASSGGLGWYEQYF	TGTGCCAGCAGCGGCGGACTAGGTTGGTACGAGCAGTACTTC
TRBD2	TRBV20-1	few	TRBJ2-1	CRVAGANNEQFF	TGCAGGGTAGCGGGAGCAAACAATGAGCAGTTCTTC
TRBD1	TRBV19	.	TRBJ2-7	CASSWTGGTHEQYF	TGTGCCAGTAGTTGGACAGGGGGAACCCACGAGCAGTACTTC
TRBD2	TRBV5-1	many	TRBJ2-2	CASSPGTSFLTGELFF	TGCGCCAGCAGCCCCGGGACTAGCTTTTTGACCGGGGAGCTGTTTTTT
TRBD1	TRBV24-1	few	TRBJ1-3	CATQGGSGNTIYF	TGTGCCACCCAGGGGGGGTCTGGAAACACCATATATTTT